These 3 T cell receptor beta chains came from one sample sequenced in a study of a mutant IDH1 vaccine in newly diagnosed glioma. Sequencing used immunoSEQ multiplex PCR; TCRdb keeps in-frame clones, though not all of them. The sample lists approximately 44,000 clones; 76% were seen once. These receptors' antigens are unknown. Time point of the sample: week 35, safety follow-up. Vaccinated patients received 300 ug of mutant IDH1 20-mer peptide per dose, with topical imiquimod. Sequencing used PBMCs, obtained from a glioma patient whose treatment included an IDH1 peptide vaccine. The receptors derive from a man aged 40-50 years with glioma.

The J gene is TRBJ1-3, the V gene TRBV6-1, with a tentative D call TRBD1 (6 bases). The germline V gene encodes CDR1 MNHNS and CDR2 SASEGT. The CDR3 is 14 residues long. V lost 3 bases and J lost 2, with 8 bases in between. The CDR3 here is CASSEAGAGNTIYF. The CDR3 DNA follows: TGTGCCAGCAGTGAGGCAGGGGCTGGAAACACCATATATTTT.

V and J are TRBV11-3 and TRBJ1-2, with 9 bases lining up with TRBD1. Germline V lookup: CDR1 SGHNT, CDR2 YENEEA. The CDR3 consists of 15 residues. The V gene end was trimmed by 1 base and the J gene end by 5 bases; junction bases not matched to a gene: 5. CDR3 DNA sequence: TGTGCCAGCAGCTTAGGGTCACAGGGGGCGTATGGCTACACCTTC. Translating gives CASSLGSQGAYGYTF.

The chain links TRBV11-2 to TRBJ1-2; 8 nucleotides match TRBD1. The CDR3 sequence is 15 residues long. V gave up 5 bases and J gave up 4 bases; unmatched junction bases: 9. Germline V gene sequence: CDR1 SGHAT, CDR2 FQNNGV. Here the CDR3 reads CASSPRDRSLYGYTF. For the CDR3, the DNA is TGTGCCAGCAGCCCTCGGGACAGGAGTCTCTATGGCTACACCTTC. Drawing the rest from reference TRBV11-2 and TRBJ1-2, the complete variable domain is EAGVAQSPRYKIIEKRQSVAFWCNPISGHATLYWYQQILGQGPKLLIQFQNNGVVDDSQLPKDRFSAERLKGVDSTLKIQPAKLEDSAVYLCASSPRDRSLYGYTFGSGTRLTVV.